A selection of T cell receptor beta chains follows, all from one sample in a study of T cells in Graves' hyperthyroidism and ophthalmopathy. MiXCR, run by TCRdb on the multiplex PCR reads, gives a single entry per CDR3 protein. Of 450,000 to 700,000 distinct CDR3 sequences listed, about 45% are singletons. Source material: peripheral blood or thyroid tissue (not recorded which). Every receptor here comes from an adult woman with Graves' disease, either hyperthyroidism or ophthalmopathy (not recorded which). Each CDR3 is given without its conserved first and last residue. The D gene is left open where the match is weak.

V	D	J	CDR3
TRBV5-1	.	TRBJ1-2	ASSLDSRNYGYT
TRBV19	TRBD1	TRBJ1-2	ASSIYGGGEYGYT
TRBV2	.	TRBJ1-1	AGRNTEAF
TRBV19	.	TRBJ2-7	ASSITLRGPWDEQY
TRBV7-2	.	TRBJ1-5	ASSQGKEAWETQH
TRBV2	.	TRBJ2-2	ASSVWGPGELF
TRBV7-3	TRBD2	TRBJ2-6	ASSAGTIGANVLT
TRBV20-1	.	TRBJ2-2	SARQGSTGELF
TRBV15	.	TRBJ2-7	ATSKGPKYEQY
TRBV10-2	TRBD1	TRBJ1-6	ASRRGTGDKPLH
TRBV7-8	TRBD1	TRBJ2-7	ASSLVGQGAAYEQY
TRBV30	TRBD1	TRBJ1-4	AWTQGDSPNEKLF
TRBV12-3/TRBV12-4	TRBD1	TRBJ2-1	ASSLAGQLSYNEQF
TRBV25-1	.	TRBJ2-5	ASMFQGLYQETQY
TRBV7-3	TRBD2	TRBJ2-5	ASSRKAGGLETQY
TRBV20-1	.	TRBJ1-5	SAPRRGGFQPQH
TRBV2	TRBD1	TRBJ1-5	ASGRQGSNQPQH
TRBV29-1	TRBD1	TRBJ1-5	SASTGKNQPQH
TRBV28	TRBD1	TRBJ2-6	ASSLGQGGSGANVLT
TRBV7-3	.	TRBJ2-3	ASSPEGLRTDTQY
TRBV18	TRBD2	TRBJ2-7	AAGERPYEQY
TRBV5-6	.	TRBJ1-1	ASSLYTRTVPPDTEAF
TRBV2	.	TRBJ1-2	ASSEAWGGMGYT
TRBV10-2	.	TRBJ1-1	ASSLPGQTEVREAF
TRBV24-1	TRBD2	TRBJ2-1	ATSDRPTSDSYNEQF
TRBV10-3	.	TRBJ2-1	AISEGGGNNEQF
TRBV7-3	.	TRBJ1-4	ASSPGHSNEKLF
TRBV4-2	.	TRBJ1-1	ASSLFTGPEAF
TRBV6-5	TRBD1	TRBJ2-7	ASRPWGQGRIYEQY
TRBV10-3	.	TRBJ1-6	AISERDGAADSPLH
TRBV15	.	TRBJ2-6	ATSRDPGATGANVLT
TRBV7-2	TRBD1	TRBJ1-1	ASSLFRTGESTEAF
TRBV7-3	TRBD1	TRBJ2-2	ASSTQSGTVPTGELF
TRBV20-1	.	TRBJ1-3	SARYQVSGNTIY
TRBV9	.	TRBJ2-6	ASSPEGFGANVLT
TRBV29-1	TRBD1	TRBJ1-2	SVVTGEGKNYGYT